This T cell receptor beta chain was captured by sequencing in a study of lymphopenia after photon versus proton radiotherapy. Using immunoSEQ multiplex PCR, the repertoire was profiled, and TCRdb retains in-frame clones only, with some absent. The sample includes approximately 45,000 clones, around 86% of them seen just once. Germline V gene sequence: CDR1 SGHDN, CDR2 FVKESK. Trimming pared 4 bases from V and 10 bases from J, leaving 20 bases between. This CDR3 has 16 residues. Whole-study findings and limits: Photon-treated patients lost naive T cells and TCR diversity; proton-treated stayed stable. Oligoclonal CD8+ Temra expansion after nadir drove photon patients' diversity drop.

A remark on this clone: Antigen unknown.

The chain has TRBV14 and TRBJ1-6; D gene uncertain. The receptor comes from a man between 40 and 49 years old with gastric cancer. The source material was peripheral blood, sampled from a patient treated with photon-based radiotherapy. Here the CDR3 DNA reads TGTGCCAGCAGCCCGAGTGCGGTCGACCCTTGGTCACCCCTCCACTTT. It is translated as CASSPSAVDPWSPLHF.